Listed below are T cell receptor beta chains from one sample, sequenced in a study of Ad26.COV2.S vaccination and SARS-CoV-2 variants. Libraries were prepared by immunoSEQ multiplex PCR; TCRdb keeps only in-frame clonotypes and omits some of them. The repertoire has hundreds of thousands of clones, approximately 86% of them found once; the top ten carry approximately 11%. Sequences were derived from peripheral blood, sampled in a trial of Ad26.COV2.S vaccine versus placebo. Receptors originate from a person between 18 and 60 years old who received the Ad26.COV2.S COVID-19 vaccine or a placebo. Both conserved end residues are part of each CDR3. The order of the fields is clone size, J gene, D gene, V gene, CDR3 protein, CDR3 DNA. A D gene is named only where the DNA matches it firmly. Rows may omit the clone size; those that give it use once, few, many or a size class.

abundance: once; j_gene: TRBJ2-3; d_gene: TRBD2; v_gene: TRBV27; CDR3aa: CASSSPASGRTDTQYF; CDR3nt: TGTGCCAGCAGTTCCCCGGCTAGCGGGAGGACCGATACGCAGTATTTT
abundance: -; j_gene: TRBJ1-4; d_gene: -; v_gene: TRBV6-5; CDR3aa: CASSKQGSYEKLFF; CDR3nt: TGTGCCAGCAGTAAACAGGGATCATATGAAAAACTGTTTTTT
abundance: -; j_gene: TRBJ2-5; d_gene: TRBD1; v_gene: TRBV4-1; CDR3aa: CASSRGVGQGKTQYF; CDR3nt: TGCGCCAGCAGCCGAGGGGTGGGACAGGGAAAGACCCAGTACTTC
abundance: -; j_gene: TRBJ2-7; d_gene: -; v_gene: TRBV28; CDR3aa: CASSPRGDRAYEQYF; CDR3nt: TGTGCCAGCAGTCCGAGGGGGGACCGTGCCTACGAGCAGTACTTC
abundance: once; j_gene: TRBJ2-1; d_gene: -; v_gene: TRBV10-1; CDR3aa: CASSERIGVGSYNEQFF; CDR3nt: TGCGCCAGCAGTGAGCGAATCGGGGTGGGGTCCTACAATGAGCAGTTCTTC
abundance: -; j_gene: TRBJ1-5; d_gene: -; v_gene: TRBV19; CDR3aa: CASSPLVTAGFNQPQHF; CDR3nt: TGTGCCAGTAGTCCCTTAGTTACAGCAGGGTTCAATCAGCCCCAGCATTTT
abundance: once; j_gene: TRBJ1-2; d_gene: TRBD1; v_gene: TRBV7-2; CDR3aa: CASSLGGQGANYGYTF; CDR3nt: TGTGCCAGCAGCTTAGGAGGACAGGGGGCGAATTATGGCTACACCTTC
abundance: once; j_gene: TRBJ1-2; d_gene: -; v_gene: TRBV10-2; CDR3aa: CASSESGGGRGYTF; CDR3nt: TGCGCCAGCAGTGAGTCCGGCGGGGGGCGAGGCTACACCTTC
abundance: -; j_gene: TRBJ1-2; d_gene: -; v_gene: TRBV5-1; CDR3aa: CASSLDGTSSDGYTF; CDR3nt: TGCGCCAGCAGCTTGGACGGGACGTCCAGCGACGGCTACACCTTC
abundance: -; j_gene: TRBJ1-1; d_gene: -; v_gene: TRBV6-2/TRBV6-3; CDR3aa: CASSYSPGRKAFF; CDR3nt: TGTGCCAGCAGTTACTCGCCAGGGCGTAAAGCTTTCTTT
abundance: -; j_gene: TRBJ1-6; d_gene: -; v_gene: TRBV7-2; CDR3aa: CASSVTGYNSPLHF; CDR3nt: TGTGCCAGCAGCGTTACAGGGTATAATTCACCCCTCCACTTT
abundance: -; j_gene: TRBJ2-5; d_gene: TRBD2; v_gene: TRBV9; CDR3aa: CASSVAALAGGVETQYF; CDR3nt: TGTGCCAGCAGCGTAGCGGCCCTAGCGGGAGGTGTAGAGACCCAGTACTTC
abundance: -; j_gene: TRBJ2-7; d_gene: TRBD1; v_gene: TRBV6-5; CDR3aa: CASSYSGQGAYEQYF; CDR3nt: TGTGCCAGCAGTTACTCGGGACAGGGTGCCTACGAGCAGTACTTC
abundance: once; j_gene: TRBJ2-7; d_gene: TRBD2; v_gene: TRBV28; CDR3aa: CASSLGGGPRSYEQYF; CDR3nt: TGTGCCAGCAGTTTAGGGGGAGGGCCCAGGTCCTACGAGCAGTACTTC
abundance: -; j_gene: TRBJ1-2; d_gene: TRBD1; v_gene: TRBV28; CDR3aa: CASSLGTGGWGYGYTF; CDR3nt: TGTGCCAGCAGTCTCGGGACAGGGGGGTGGGGCTATGGCTACACCTTC
abundance: -; j_gene: TRBJ1-2; d_gene: -; v_gene: TRBV19; CDR3aa: CASSMVDSSPYGYTF; CDR3nt: TGTGCCAGTAGTATGGTTGACAGTTCTCCGTATGGCTACACCTTC
abundance: -; j_gene: TRBJ1-4; d_gene: TRBD1; v_gene: TRBV7-2; CDR3aa: CASSLPGQGSEKLFF; CDR3nt: TGTGCCAGCAGCTTACCGGGACAGGGTAGTGAAAAACTGTTTTTT
abundance: few; j_gene: TRBJ2-7; d_gene: TRBD1; v_gene: TRBV10-3; CDR3aa: CASTGQASYEQYF; CDR3nt: TGTGCCAGTACGGGACAGGCCTCCTACGAGCAGTACTTC
abundance: -; j_gene: TRBJ1-2; d_gene: -; v_gene: TRBV5-5; CDR3aa: CASSPTELGGYTF; CDR3nt: TGTGCCAGCAGCCCGACAGAGCTAGGTGGCTACACCTTC
abundance: -; j_gene: TRBJ2-2; d_gene: TRBD2; v_gene: TRBV5-1; CDR3aa: CASSLRTSGGTSTGELFF; CDR3nt: TGCGCCAGCAGCTTGAGGACTAGCGGGGGGACGAGCACCGGGGAGCTGTTTTTT
abundance: -; j_gene: TRBJ2-3; d_gene: TRBD1; v_gene: TRBV11-1; CDR3aa: CASSRTGFGTDTQYF; CDR3nt: TGTGCCAGCAGCCGGACAGGGTTCGGCACAGATACGCAGTATTTT
abundance: -; j_gene: TRBJ2-7; d_gene: -; v_gene: TRBV27; CDR3aa: CASSYGSPSYEQYF; CDR3nt: TGTGCCAGCAGTTACGGATCTCCCTCCTACGAGCAGTACTTC
abundance: -; j_gene: TRBJ1-6; d_gene: TRBD1; v_gene: TRBV9; CDR3aa: CASSPRGGGNSPLHF; CDR3nt: TGTGCCAGCAGCCCGCGAGGGGGCGGGAATTCACCCCTCCACTTT
abundance: once; j_gene: TRBJ2-3; d_gene: -; v_gene: TRBV21-1; CDR3aa: CASSKAHRGANTQYF; CDR3nt: TGTGCCAGCAGCAAAGCGCATCGAGGAGCAAATACGCAGTATTTT
abundance: -; j_gene: TRBJ1-6; d_gene: -; v_gene: TRBV9; CDR3aa: CASSVEGGLAYNSPLHF; CDR3nt: TGTGCCAGCAGCGTAGAAGGGGGGCTGGCCTATAATTCACCCCTCCACTTT
abundance: -; j_gene: TRBJ2-2; d_gene: -; v_gene: TRBV6-6; CDR3aa: CASSPRGSNTGELFF; CDR3nt: TGTGCCAGCAGCCCCAGGGGATCGAACACCGGGGAGCTGTTTTTT
abundance: -; j_gene: TRBJ2-6; d_gene: -; v_gene: TRBV13; CDR3aa: CASSPRGAGANVLTF; CDR3nt: TGTGCCAGCAGCCCGAGGGGGGCTGGGGCCAACGTCCTGACTTTC
abundance: -; j_gene: TRBJ1-1; d_gene: -; v_gene: TRBV29-1; CDR3aa: CSVGGAPNTEAFF; CDR3nt: TGCAGCGTGGGCGGGGCCCCGAACACTGAAGCTTTCTTT
abundance: few; j_gene: TRBJ2-7; d_gene: TRBD2; v_gene: TRBV7-2; CDR3aa: CASSPHASGRALYEQYF; CDR3nt: TGTGCCAGCAGCCCGCACGCTAGCGGGAGGGCCTTATACGAGCAGTACTTC
abundance: -; j_gene: TRBJ2-3; d_gene: -; v_gene: TRBV7-2; CDR3aa: CASSLVAASTDTQYF; CDR3nt: TGTGCCAGCAGCTTAGTTGCAGCCAGCACAGATACGCAGTATTTT
abundance: once; j_gene: TRBJ2-1; d_gene: -; v_gene: TRBV5-1; CDR3aa: CASSLLGYNEQFF; CDR3nt: TGCGCCAGCAGCTTGCTAGGCTACAATGAGCAGTTCTTC
abundance: -; j_gene: TRBJ2-5; d_gene: TRBD2; v_gene: TRBV2; CDR3aa: CASGDYRGGETQYF; CDR3nt: TGTGCCAGCGGCGACTACCGGGGGGGAGAGACCCAGTACTTC
abundance: -; j_gene: TRBJ2-1; d_gene: -; v_gene: TRBV11-1; CDR3aa: CASSGWGSGPSNEQFF; CDR3nt: TGTGCCAGCAGCGGCTGGGGAAGCGGGCCGTCAAATGAGCAGTTCTTC
abundance: -; j_gene: TRBJ1-3; d_gene: TRBD1; v_gene: TRBV4-1; CDR3aa: CASSQEDRGYTIYF; CDR3nt: TGCGCCAGCAGCCAAGAAGACAGGGGATACACCATATATTTT
abundance: -; j_gene: TRBJ1-1; d_gene: -; v_gene: TRBV28; CDR3aa: CASSLPTGTSAEAFF; CDR3nt: TGTGCCAGCAGTTTACCTACAGGGACGTCGGCTGAAGCTTTCTTT
abundance: -; j_gene: TRBJ1-3; d_gene: TRBD1; v_gene: TRBV29-1; CDR3aa: CSAIQGTSGNTIYF; CDR3nt: TGCAGCGCAATACAGGGGACGTCTGGAAACACCATATATTTT
abundance: -; j_gene: TRBJ2-4; d_gene: -; v_gene: TRBV4-2; CDR3aa: CASSQDRTAKNIQYF; CDR3nt: TGTGCCAGCAGCCAAGATAGGACAGCCAAAAACATTCAGTACTTC
abundance: -; j_gene: TRBJ1-2; d_gene: -; v_gene: TRBV18; CDR3aa: CASSDQGTLYGYTF; CDR3nt: TGTGCCAGCTCAGATCAGGGAACTCTCTATGGCTACACCTTC
abundance: -; j_gene: TRBJ2-5; d_gene: TRBD2; v_gene: TRBV4-2; CDR3aa: CASSQDYRGEETQYF; CDR3nt: TGTGCCAGCAGCCAAGATTATCGGGGGGAAGAGACCCAGTACTTC
abundance: once; j_gene: TRBJ2-1; d_gene: TRBD2; v_gene: TRBV6-5; CDR3aa: CASSQVREGPNEQFF; CDR3nt: TGTGCCAGCAGTCAGGTGCGGGAGGGCCCGAATGAGCAGTTCTTC
abundance: -; j_gene: TRBJ1-1; d_gene: -; v_gene: TRBV2; CDR3aa: CASSFRSPGSTEAFF; CDR3nt: TGTGCCAGCAGCTTCAGGTCCCCCGGAAGCACTGAAGCTTTCTTT
abundance: -; j_gene: TRBJ2-6; d_gene: TRBD2; v_gene: TRBV27; CDR3aa: CASSLSGLAGAGANVLTF; CDR3nt: TGTGCCAGCAGTTTAAGCGGACTAGCGGGGGCTGGGGCCAACGTCCTGACTTTC
abundance: once; j_gene: TRBJ2-4; d_gene: -; v_gene: TRBV16; CDR3aa: CASSQWGGTPAKNIQYF; CDR3nt: TGTGCCAGCAGCCAATGGGGCGGGACTCCAGCCAAAAACATTCAGTACTTC
abundance: -; j_gene: TRBJ2-4; d_gene: -; v_gene: TRBV4-3; CDR3aa: CASSQGGIAKNIQYF; CDR3nt: TGCGCCAGCAGCCAAGGGGGGATAGCCAAAAACATTCAGTACTTC
abundance: -; j_gene: TRBJ2-7; d_gene: TRBD1; v_gene: TRBV28; CDR3aa: CASNWDRSYEQYF; CDR3nt: TGTGCCAGCAACTGGGACAGGTCCTACGAGCAGTACTTC
abundance: -; j_gene: TRBJ1-3; d_gene: -; v_gene: TRBV9; CDR3aa: CASSSKGDHFGNTIYF; CDR3nt: TGTGCCAGCAGCTCAAAGGGGGACCACTTTGGAAACACCATATATTTT
abundance: few; j_gene: TRBJ2-7; d_gene: TRBD1; v_gene: TRBV28; CDR3aa: CASSMGQGTEQYF; CDR3nt: TGTGCCAGCAGCATGGGACAGGGGACCGAGCAGTACTTC
abundance: -; j_gene: TRBJ2-1; d_gene: -; v_gene: TRBV2; CDR3aa: CASSDLIVGNEQFF; CDR3nt: TGTGCCAGCAGTGATCTGATCGTGGGTAATGAGCAGTTCTTC
abundance: once; j_gene: TRBJ2-2; d_gene: -; v_gene: TRBV28; CDR3aa: CASSLQNTGELFF; CDR3nt: TGTGCCAGCAGTTTGCAGAACACCGGGGAGCTGTTTTTT
abundance: -; j_gene: TRBJ2-1; d_gene: TRBD1; v_gene: TRBV23-1; CDR3aa: CASSQSDRGFF; CDR3nt: TGCGCCAGCAGTCAATCCGACAGGGGGTTCTTC
abundance: -; j_gene: TRBJ2-1; d_gene: TRBD2; v_gene: TRBV3-1/TRBV3-2; CDR3aa: CASSPRGLAGGGEQFF; CDR3nt: TGTGCCAGCAGCCCCCGCGGGCTAGCGGGAGGTGGTGAGCAGTTCTTC
abundance: -; j_gene: TRBJ1-6; d_gene: TRBD1; v_gene: TRBV27; CDR3aa: CASTSLRDRPNSPLHF; CDR3nt: TGTGCCAGTACCTCTCTCCGGGACAGACCAAATTCACCCCTCCACTTT
abundance: -; j_gene: TRBJ2-5; d_gene: -; v_gene: TRBV10-1; CDR3aa: CASSEYRGPQETQYF; CDR3nt: TGCGCCAGCAGTGAGTATCGAGGTCCGCAAGAGACCCAGTACTTC